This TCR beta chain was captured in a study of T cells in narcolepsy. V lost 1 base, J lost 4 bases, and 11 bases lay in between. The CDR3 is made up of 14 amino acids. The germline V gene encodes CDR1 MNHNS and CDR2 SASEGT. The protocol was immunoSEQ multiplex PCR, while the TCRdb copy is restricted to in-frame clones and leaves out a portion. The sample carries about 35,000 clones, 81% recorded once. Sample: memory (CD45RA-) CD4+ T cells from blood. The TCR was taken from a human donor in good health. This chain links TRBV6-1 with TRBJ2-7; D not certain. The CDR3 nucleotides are TGTGCCAGCAGTGAAGGCGACTGGCGGTACGAGCAGTACTTC. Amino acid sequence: CASSEGDWRYEQYF.